This T cell receptor beta chain was recorded in a study of T cell responses to AZD1222 COVID-19 vaccine. As concerns this clone: Its antigen is as yet unknown.

The germline CDR1 and CDR2 sequences are LGHDT and YNNKEL (reference sequence). This CDR3 is built from 15 residues. The germline V and J ends were trimmed by 2 bases and 5 bases, with 10 bases remaining between them. Regarding the study as a whole: Within unmutated variant regions lay the reported targets of nearly half of spike-specific TCRs. Possibly, clonal diversity was underestimated; donors were largely white British and included more females. Sampling that yielded the repertoires occurred only after the peak T cell response.

Assay: immunoSEQ multiplex PCR; the TCRdb copy retains only in-frame clones and omits some. The sample gives more than 50,000 clones, less than 85% of which show up once; around 25% is in the top ten. The chain is built from TRBV3-1 (or the pseudogene TRBV3-2) and TRBJ1-6, with no clear D. The clonotype was recovered from an adult in good health. The specimen was peripheral blood, collected on day 0 of MenACWY control vaccination. The CDR3 here is CASSQNFGDNSPLHF. CDR3 DNA: TGTGCCAGCAGCCAAAATTTCGGGGATAATTCACCCCTCCACTTT.